A selection of T cell receptor beta chains follows, all from one sample in a study of blood T cell repertoires in COVID-19. TCRdb keeps only in-frame clones here, not all; method: immunoSEQ multiplex PCR. Among 230,000 or so clones listed, about 90% were seen once. The specimen was peripheral blood. These receptors were obtained from a man aged 35 to 55 with active or convalescent COVID-19. Each CDR3 is given with its conserved first and last residue. A row's size may be missing; if present it is once, few, many or a size class.

v_call,clone_size,j_call,cdr3_aa
TRBV5-1,.,TRBJ1-2,CASSYGTGANYGYTF
TRBV27,once,TRBJ1-2,CASSLSAGPTNYGYTF
TRBV6-1,.,TRBJ1-1,CASSEYPNTEAFF
TRBV5-1,.,TRBJ2-1,CASSLALAGGWENEQFF
TRBV9,once,TRBJ2-3,CASSAPTSGGVYTQYF
TRBV30,.,TRBJ1-1,CAWSVQGIFAFF
TRBV13,.,TRBJ2-1,CASSLRTSGDLNEQFF
TRBV3-1/TRBV3-2,.,TRBJ1-1,CASSPDRLRPEAFF
TRBV9,.,TRBJ2-3,CASSAQGTDTQYF
TRBV3-1/TRBV3-2,.,TRBJ1-4,CASTGADRGGEKLFF
TRBV18,.,TRBJ1-1,CASSLSMVGRMNTEAFF
TRBV12-3/TRBV12-4,many,TRBJ1-5,CASSLSNTPQHF
TRBV4-1,.,TRBJ1-5,CASSQDPVGGSNQPQHF
TRBV6-5,.,TRBJ1-5,CASSYSSLEPQHF
TRBV13,.,TRBJ1-1,CASSPGTGARNTEAFF